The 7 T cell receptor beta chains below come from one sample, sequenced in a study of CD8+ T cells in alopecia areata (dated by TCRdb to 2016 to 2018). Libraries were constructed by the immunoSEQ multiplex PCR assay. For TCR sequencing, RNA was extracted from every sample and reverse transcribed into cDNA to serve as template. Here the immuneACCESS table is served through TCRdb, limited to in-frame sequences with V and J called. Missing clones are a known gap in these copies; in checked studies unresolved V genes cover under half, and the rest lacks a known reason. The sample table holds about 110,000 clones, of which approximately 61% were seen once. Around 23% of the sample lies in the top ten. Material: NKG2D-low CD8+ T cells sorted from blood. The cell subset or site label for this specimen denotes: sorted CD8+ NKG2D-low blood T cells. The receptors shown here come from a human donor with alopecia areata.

The CDR3: CASGFGPSMNTEAFF. CDR3 bases: TGTGCTAGTGGTTTCGGTCCCTCGATGAACACTGAAGCTTTCTTT. This chain uses TRBV12-5 with TRBJ1-1; D uncertain. CDR1 and CDR2 (germline): LGHNT, FRNRAP. With 3 bases removed from V and 0 bases from J, the gap between germline ends came to 11 bases. The CDR3 is 15 residues long.

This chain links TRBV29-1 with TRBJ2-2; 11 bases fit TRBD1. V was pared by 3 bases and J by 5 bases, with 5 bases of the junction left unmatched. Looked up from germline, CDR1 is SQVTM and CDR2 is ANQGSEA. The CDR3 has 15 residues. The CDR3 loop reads CSVDGGTGGTGELFF. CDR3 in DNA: TGCAGCGTTGACGGGGGGACAGGGGGGACCGGGGAGCTGTTTTTT.

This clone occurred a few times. The CDR3 here is CASSPPGAYEQYF. CDR3 nucleotide sequence: TGTGCCAGCTCACCTCCCGGGGCCTACGAGCAGTACTTC. This chain links TRBV18 with TRBJ2-7, with D perhaps matching TRBD2 (5 bases). Trimming shortened V by 3 bases and J by 2 bases, and 8 bases separated the two germline ends. CDR3 length: 13 amino acids. Looked up from germline, CDR1 is KGHSH and CDR2 is LQKENI.

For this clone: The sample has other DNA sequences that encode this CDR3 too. The chain's CDR3 is CASSPRGAYEQYF. The DNA for the CDR3 is TGTGCCAGCAGCCCCCGCGGGGCCTACGAGCAGTACTTC. The chain joins TRBV7-9 to TRBJ2-7; D may be TRBD2 (6 bases). Trimming cost V 5 bases and J 2 bases, with 10 bases left between them. Germline V gene lookup returns CDR1 SEHNR and CDR2 FQNEAQ (reference sequence). The CDR3 spans 13 residues.

CDR3 sequence (DNA): TGCAGCGTTGAATTGACTGCCGGCACAGATACGCAGTATTTT. Protein: CSVELTAGTDTQYF. The chain has TRBV29-1 and TRBJ2-3; D call uncertain. The V gene lost 2 bases and the J gene lost 1 base, with 10 bases spanning the gap. Germline assignment: CDR1 SQVTM and CDR2 ANQGSEA. This CDR3 is built from 14 residues.

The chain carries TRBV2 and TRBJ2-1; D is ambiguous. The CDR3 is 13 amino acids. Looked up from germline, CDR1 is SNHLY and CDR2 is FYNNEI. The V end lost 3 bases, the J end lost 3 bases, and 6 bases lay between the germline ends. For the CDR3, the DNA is TGTGCCAGCAGTGAGAACGGCTACAATGAGCAGTTCTTC. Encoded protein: CASSENGYNEQFF.

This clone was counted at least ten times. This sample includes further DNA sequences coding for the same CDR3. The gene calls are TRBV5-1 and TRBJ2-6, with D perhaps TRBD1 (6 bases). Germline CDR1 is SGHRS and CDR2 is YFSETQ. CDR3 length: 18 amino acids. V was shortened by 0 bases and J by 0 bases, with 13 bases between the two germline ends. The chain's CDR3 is CASSLVTGPSSGANVLTF. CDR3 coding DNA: TGCGCCAGCAGCTTGGTTACAGGGCCGAGCTCTGGGGCCAACGTCCTGACTTTC.